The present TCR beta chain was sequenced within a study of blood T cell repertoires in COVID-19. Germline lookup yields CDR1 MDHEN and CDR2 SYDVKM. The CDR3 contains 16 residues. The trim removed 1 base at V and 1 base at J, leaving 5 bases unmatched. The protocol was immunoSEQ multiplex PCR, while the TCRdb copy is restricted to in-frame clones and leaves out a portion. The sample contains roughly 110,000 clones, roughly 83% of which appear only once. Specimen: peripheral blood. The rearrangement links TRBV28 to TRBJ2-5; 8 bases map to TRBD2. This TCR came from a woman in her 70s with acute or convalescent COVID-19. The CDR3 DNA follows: TGTGCCAGCAGTTTATCGAGCGGGAGTTTCCAAGAGACCCAGTACTTC. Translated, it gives CASSLSSGSFQETQYF.